These 26 T cell receptor beta chains share one sample of origin, sequenced in a study of blood T cell repertoires in COVID-19. Clones were read by immunoSEQ multiplex PCR, and TCRdb kept only the in-frame ones, dropping some. The sample yields about 230,000 clones, roughly 90% seen once. Material for sequencing was peripheral blood. The receptor source for this set is a woman aged 55-70 years with acute or convalescent COVID-19.

The chain employs TRBV5-6 and TRBJ2-1, with 9 bases identical to TRBD2. J was trimmed by 0 bases and V by 3 bases; bases with no gene match: 10. Germline V CDR1 and CDR2: SGHDT, YYEEEE. The CDR3 length is 18 residues. The CDR3 DNA sequence: TGTGCCAGCAGCTCAAGAGGGAGCGGGGGGACCTCCTACAATGAGCAGTTCTTC. Translated, it gives CASSSRGSGGTSYNEQFF.

The J gene is TRBJ1-6, the V gene TRBV6-5; TRBD1 might be the D (6 bases). Per the germline V gene, CDR1 is MNHEY and CDR2 is SVGAGI. The CDR3 is 16 residues long. Between the trimmed V and J ends, which lost 2 bases and 8 bases, there was a span of 16 bases. The CDR3 region has the DNA TGTGCCAGCAGTTACACGTCCGGGACACTGGATTCACCCCTCCACTTT. As protein: CASSYTSGTLDSPLHF.

The rearrangement uses TRBV10-1 and TRBJ2-1, with D possibly being TRBD1 (6 bases). The CDR3 consists of 14 residues. CDR1 WNHNN and CDR2 SYGVQD come from the germline V gene (reference sequence). V lost 0 bases and J lost 5, with 8 bases in between. CDR3 sequence reads: CASSESGHNNEQFF. The CDR3 DNA reads TGCGCCAGCAGTGAGTCGGGACACAACAATGAGCAGTTCTTC.

The chain joins TRBV19 to TRBJ2-5; 8 bases are shared with TRBD1. The CDR3 contains 16 residues. Trimming removed 5 bases from V and 4 bases from J; junction bases left unmatched: 12. Germline V gives CDR1 LNHDA, CDR2 SQIVND (reference sequence). CDR3 nucleotide sequence: TGTGCCAGTAGTCACGTAGGACAGGGAAGTAGAGAGACCCAGTACTTC. Translating gives CASSHVGQGSRETQYF.

The chain combines TRBV10-1 with TRBJ2-3, with D possibly TRBD1 on 5 matching bases. CDR1 WNHNN and CDR2 SYGVQD come from the germline V gene (reference sequence). V was shortened by 0 bases and J by 5 bases, with 12 bases between the two germline ends. The CDR3 covers 15 residues. The CDR3 coding sequence is TGCGCCAGCAGTGAGTCTGGTTCAAGGGGAGATACGCAGTATTTT. Amino acids: CASSESGSRGDTQYF.

This CDR3 reads CASSIGRGGGPPYNEQFF. The CDR3 DNA reads as TGTGCCAGTAGTATTGGTAGGGGAGGCGGCCCACCCTACAATGAGCAGTTCTTC. The V and J genes are TRBV19 and TRBJ2-1, with D maybe TRBD2 (6 bases). Trimming took off 3 bases at V and 2 bases at J, with 20 bases between the two ends. This CDR3 comprises 18 residues. Germline loops: CDR1 LNHDA, CDR2 SQIVND (reference sequence).

This chain connects TRBV5-1 to TRBJ1-5, with 10 nucleotides matching TRBD1. The CDR3 length is 15 residues. Trimming at V came to 3 bases and at J to 3 bases, leaving 3 bases not matched to a gene. Germline V CDR1 and CDR2: SGHRS, YFSETQ. As DNA, the CDR3 is TGCGCCAGCAGCTGGACAGGGGGAGTCAATCAGCCCCAGCATTTT. Translation: CASSWTGGVNQPQHF.

The chain recombines TRBV6-5 with TRBJ2-1; D gene ambiguous. The V end was cut by 1 base, the J end by 0 bases, with 7 bases between. The CDR3 covers 15 residues. Germline V gives CDR1 MNHEY, CDR2 SVGAGI. The CDR3 DNA reads as TGTGCCAGCAGTTACTTGCCAGTCTCCTACAATGAGCAGTTCTTC. Amino acids: CASSYLPVSYNEQFF.

V is TRBV29-1 and J is TRBJ2-6; TRBD1 matches 8 bases. The CDR3 sequence is 17 residues long. Germline values: CDR1 SQVTM, CDR2 ANQGSEA. V was clipped by 3 bases and J by 0 bases; unmatched bases: 7. The chain's CDR3 is CSVEGTGYPSGANVLTF. The CDR3 nucleotides read TGCAGCGTTGAGGGGACAGGTTATCCCTCTGGGGCCAACGTCCTGACTTTC.

This clone showed up just once. The chain carries TRBV9 and TRBJ1-1; D uncertain. This CDR3 has 13 residues. The ends were cut back, 4 bases at V and 3 bases at J, with 10 bases in the middle. From germline, CDR1 is SGDLS and CDR2 YYNGEE. As DNA, the CDR3 is TGTGCCAGCAGCTCTGAGAGGGACACTGAAGCTTTCTTT. Translated: CASSSERDTEAFF.

The rearrangement uses TRBV4-2 and TRBJ1-4; D is unresolved. V lost 1 base and J lost 1, with 7 bases in between. The CDR3 consists of 15 residues. Germline V lookup: CDR1 LGHNA, CDR2 YNFKEQ. CDR3 residues: CASSQVEITNEKLFF. The DNA for the CDR3 is TGTGCCAGCAGCCAAGTAGAAATAACTAATGAAAAACTGTTTTTT.

The chain links TRBV2 to TRBJ1-5; 8 bases line up with TRBD1. V was pared by 6 bases and J by 1 base, with 11 bases of the junction left unmatched. The germline V gene has CDR1 SNHLY and CDR2 FYNNEI. This CDR3 is 17 amino acids long. Written as DNA, the CDR3 is TGTGCCAGCAGCGTAGGACAGGGCGGTCGAAGCAATCAGCCCCAGCATTTT. Residues: CASSVGQGGRSNQPQHF.

The CDR3 region has the DNA TGTGCCACCAGTGATTTCTATGCGAATGGCTACACCTTC. Its protein product is CATSDFYANGYTF. This chain connects TRBV24-1 to TRBJ1-2; no clear D gene. The CDR3 consists of 13 residues. Trimming removed 1 base at V and 6 bases at J, with 8 bases between. Germline CDR1 is KGHDR and CDR2 is SFDVKD.

The rearrangement links TRBV7-2 to TRBJ1-2; a weak D match, TRBD1 (5 bases). Germline V gene lookup returns CDR1 SGHTA and CDR2 FQGNSA. The CDR3 is made up of 13 amino acids. V was shortened by 5 bases and J by 3 bases, with 10 bases between the two germline ends. The CDR3 DNA follows: TGTGCCAGCAGCCGTGGGGCATACTATGGCTACACCTTC. Its translation: CASSRGAYYGYTF.

The rearrangement joins TRBV12-3 or TRBV12-4 to TRBJ1-2, with D uncertain. CDR3 size: 13 residues. V was shortened by 0 bases and J by 5 bases, with 7 bases between the two germline ends. CDR3: CASSLAEVYGYTF. The CDR3 DNA follows: TGTGCCAGCAGTTTAGCGGAGGTGTATGGCTACACCTTC.

The chain combines TRBV5-4 with TRBJ2-3, with 7 positions matching TRBD2. The CDR3 totals 17 residues. V lost 2 bases to trimming and J lost 0 bases; unmatched junction nucleotides: 9. Germline V gene lookup returns CDR1 SGHNT and CDR2 YYREEE (reference sequence). The CDR3 DNA reads as TGTGCCAGCAGCTTAGTCGGGAGGCGGCCTAGCACAGATACGCAGTATTTT. It encodes CASSLVGRRPSTDTQYF.

This clone was seen only once. V and J are TRBV12-2 and TRBJ1-1; whether TRBD1, the table's D call, matches the DNA was not checked. TRBV12-2 is termed a pseudogene. The CDR3 runs to 15 residues. CDR3 sequence reads: CASRLGGQGQVGAFF. The CDR3 DNA reads as TGTGCAAGTCGCTTAGGGGGACAGGGGCAAGTAGGGGCTTTCTTT.

J is TRBJ2-1 and V is TRBV30, with 10 positions matching TRBD1. This CDR3 region has 16 residues. V was pared by 4 bases and J by 5 bases, with 11 bases of the junction left unmatched. Germline values: CDR1 GTSNPN, CDR2 SVGIG (reference sequence). In DNA, the CDR3 is TGTGCCTGGAACCCGCCCCGACAGGGGGCGAACAATGAGCAGTTCTTC. It specifies CAWNPPRQGANNEQFF. The variable domain in full, completed from reference TRBV30 and TRBJ2-1, reads SQTIHQWPATLVQPVGSPLSLECTVEGTSNPNLYWYRQAAGRGLQLLFYSVGIGQISSEVPQNLSASRPQDRQFILSSKKLLLSDSGFYLCAWNPPRQGANNEQFFGPGTRLTVL.

V gene TRBV10-2 combines with J gene TRBJ1-1; possible D gene TRBD1, 5 bases. Trimming took off 1 base at V and 5 bases at J, with 11 bases between the two ends. From germline, CDR1 is WSHSY and CDR2 SAAADI. The CDR3 spans 14 residues. The CDR3 loop reads CASSELSGRTEAFF. In nucleotides, the CDR3 is TGCGCCAGCAGTGAGTTGTCAGGGAGGACTGAAGCTTTCTTT.

This clone occurred a few times. The J gene is TRBJ2-7, the V gene TRBV5-4; tentative D call: TRBD2 (5 bases). CDR1 and CDR2 (germline): SGHNT, YYREEE (reference sequence). V was cut by 0 bases and J by 6 bases, with 13 bases left in between. The CDR3 is 14 amino acids. CDR3 amino acids: CASSLELASSEQYF. The DNA of the CDR3 is TGTGCCAGCAGCTTGGAATTAGCGTCTAGCGAGCAGTACTTC.

The chain links TRBV27 to TRBJ2-1; 8 bases are a match to TRBD1. The J segment lost 4 bases and the V segment lost 2 bases, leaving 4 bases of the junction unmatched. The CDR3 consists of 15 residues. Germline CDR1 MNHEY, CDR2 SMNVEV (reference sequence). The DNA of the CDR3 is TGTGCCAGCAGTTTAGACAGGGGCCTTTACAATGAGCAGTTCTTC. This encodes CASSLDRGLYNEQFF.

This chain joins TRBV5-1 and TRBJ1-2, with TRBD1 matching over 10 bases. The V gene's germline CDR1 is SGHRS and CDR2 YFSETQ. J lost 6 bases, V lost 3 bases, and 5 bases had no gene match. The CDR3 runs 14 residues. CDR3: CASSSDRGVNGYTF. The CDR3 nucleotides are TGCGCCAGCAGCTCGGACAGGGGGGTTAATGGCTACACCTTC.

There are a few counts of this clone. V is TRBV19 and J is TRBJ2-1, with 8 bases lining up with TRBD1. Germline V gene data show CDR1 as LNHDA and CDR2 as SQIVND (reference sequence). Losses at the gene ends were 6 bases for V and 4 bases for J; bases not matched to a gene: 8. The CDR3 loop spans 15 amino acids. The CDR3 nucleotides read TGTGCCAGTAGGCAGACAGGGACAGGATACAATGAGCAGTTCTTC. Its translation is CASRQTGTGYNEQFF. Together with reference TRBV19 and TRBJ2-1, the CDR3 gives the full variable domain: DGGITQSPKYLFRKEGQNVTLSCEQNLNHDAMYWYRQDPGQGLRLIYYSQIVNDFQKGDIAEGYSVSREKKESFPLTVTSAQKNPTAFYLCASRQTGTGYNEQFFGPGTRLTVL.

V usage is TRBV19 and J usage is TRBJ2-3; D is uncertain. The V gene's germline CDR1 is LNHDA and CDR2 SQIVND (reference sequence). The ends were cut back, 2 bases at V and 4 bases at J, with 10 bases in the middle. The CDR3 contains 14 residues. CDR3 sequence: CASSIISLADTQYF. The DNA of the CDR3 is TGTGCCAGTAGTATAATTAGCCTCGCAGATACGCAGTATTTT.

This chain links TRBV27 with TRBJ2-3; 10 positions match TRBD1. There are 17 residues in the CDR3. V lost 5 bases to trimming and J lost 0 bases; unmatched junction nucleotides: 8. The germline CDR1 and CDR2 sequences are MNHEY and SMNVEV (reference sequence). CDR3 protein: CASSADRGIGSTDTQYF. The CDR3 nucleotides are TGTGCCAGCAGTGCGGACAGGGGGATAGGAAGCACAGATACGCAGTATTTT.

The CDR3 region has the DNA TGTGCCAGCAGCCAGGGGCAGCAGAACACTGAAGCTTTCTTT. It is translated as CASSQGQQNTEAFF. The chain couples TRBV7-9 to TRBJ1-1, with D tentatively TRBD1 (6 bases). The CDR3 sequence is 14 residues long. The V and J ends lost 5 bases and 1 base respectively, with 11 bases between them. The germline V gene encodes CDR1 SEHNR and CDR2 FQNEAQ (reference sequence).